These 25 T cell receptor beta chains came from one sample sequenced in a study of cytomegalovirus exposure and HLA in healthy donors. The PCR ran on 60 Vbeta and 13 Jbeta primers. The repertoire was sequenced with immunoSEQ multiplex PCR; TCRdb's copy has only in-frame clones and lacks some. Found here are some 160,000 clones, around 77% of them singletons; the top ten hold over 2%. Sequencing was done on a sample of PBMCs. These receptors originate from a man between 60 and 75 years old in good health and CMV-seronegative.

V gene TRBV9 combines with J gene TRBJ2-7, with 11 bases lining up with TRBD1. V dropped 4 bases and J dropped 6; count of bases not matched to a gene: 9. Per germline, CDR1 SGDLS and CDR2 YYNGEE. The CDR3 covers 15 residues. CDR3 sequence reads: CASSQTSGTGGEQYF. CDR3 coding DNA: TGTGCCAGCAGCCAGACCTCCGGGACAGGGGGCGAGCAGTACTTC.

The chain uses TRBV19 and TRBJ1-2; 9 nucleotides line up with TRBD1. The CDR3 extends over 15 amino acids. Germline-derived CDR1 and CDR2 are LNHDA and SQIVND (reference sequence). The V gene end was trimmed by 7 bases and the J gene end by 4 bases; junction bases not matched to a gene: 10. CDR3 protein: CASTTPGQGLYGYTF. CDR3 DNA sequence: TGTGCCAGTACCACTCCGGGACAGGGACTCTATGGCTACACCTTC.

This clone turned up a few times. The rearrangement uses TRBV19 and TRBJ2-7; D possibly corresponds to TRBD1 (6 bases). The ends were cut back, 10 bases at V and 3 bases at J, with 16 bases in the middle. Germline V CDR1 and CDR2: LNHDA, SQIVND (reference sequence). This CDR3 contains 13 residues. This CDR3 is CATADSKNYEQYF. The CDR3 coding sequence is TGTGCCACCGCGGACAGTAAAAACTACGAGCAGTACTTC.

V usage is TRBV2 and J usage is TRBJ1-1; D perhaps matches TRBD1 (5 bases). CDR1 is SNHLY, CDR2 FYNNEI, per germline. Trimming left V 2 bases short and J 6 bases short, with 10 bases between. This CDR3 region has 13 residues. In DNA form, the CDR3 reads TGTGCCAGCAGTGAAATTCAGGGTGCTGAAGCTTTCTTT. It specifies CASSEIQGAEAFF.

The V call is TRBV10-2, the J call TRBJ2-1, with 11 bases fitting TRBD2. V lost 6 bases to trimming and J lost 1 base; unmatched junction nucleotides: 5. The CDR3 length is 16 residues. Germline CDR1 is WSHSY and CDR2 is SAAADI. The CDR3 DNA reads TGCGCCAGCAGGACTAGCGGGGCACAATCCTACAATGAGCAGTTCTTC. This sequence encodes CASRTSGAQSYNEQFF.

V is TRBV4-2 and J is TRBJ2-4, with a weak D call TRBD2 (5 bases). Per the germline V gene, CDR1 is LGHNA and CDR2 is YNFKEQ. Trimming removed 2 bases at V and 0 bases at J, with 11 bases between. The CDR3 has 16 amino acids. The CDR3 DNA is TGTGCCAGCAGCCAAATGGGTGGACTAGCCAAAAACATTCAGTACTTC. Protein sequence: CASSQMGGLAKNIQYF.

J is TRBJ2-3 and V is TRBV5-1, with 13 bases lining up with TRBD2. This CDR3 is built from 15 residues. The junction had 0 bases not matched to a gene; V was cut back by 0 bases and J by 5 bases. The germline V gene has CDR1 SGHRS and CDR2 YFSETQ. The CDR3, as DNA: TGCGCCAGCAGCTTGGGACTAGCGGGAGGAGATACGCAGTATTTT. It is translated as CASSLGLAGGDTQYF.

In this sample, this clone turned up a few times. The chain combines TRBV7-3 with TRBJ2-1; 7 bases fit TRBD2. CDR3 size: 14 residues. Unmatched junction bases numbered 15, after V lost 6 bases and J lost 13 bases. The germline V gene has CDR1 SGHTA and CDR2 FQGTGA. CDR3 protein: CASSLVVSSGDQFF. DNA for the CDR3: TGTGCCAGCAGTTTAGTGGTGTCTAGCGGCGATCAGTTCTTC.

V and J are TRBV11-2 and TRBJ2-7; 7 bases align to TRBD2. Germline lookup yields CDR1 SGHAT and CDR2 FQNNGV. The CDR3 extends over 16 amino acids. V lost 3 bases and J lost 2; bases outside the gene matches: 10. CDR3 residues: CASSFFGTIQAYEQYF. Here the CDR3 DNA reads TGTGCCAGCAGCTTCTTCGGGACTATTCAAGCCTACGAGCAGTACTTC. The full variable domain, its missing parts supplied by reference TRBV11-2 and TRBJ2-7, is EAGVAQSPRYKIIEKRQSVAFWCNPISGHATLYWYQQILGQGPKLLIQFQNNGVVDDSQLPKDRFSAERLKGVDSTLKIQPAKLEDSAVYLCASSFFGTIQAYEQYFGPGTRLTVT.

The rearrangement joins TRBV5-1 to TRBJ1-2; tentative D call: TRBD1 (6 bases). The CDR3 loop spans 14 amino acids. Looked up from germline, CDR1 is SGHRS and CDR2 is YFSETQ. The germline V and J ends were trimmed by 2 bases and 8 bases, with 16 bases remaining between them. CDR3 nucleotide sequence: TGCGCCAGCAGCTTCGCAGGGGCTGCCGGCGGCTACACCTTC. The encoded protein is CASSFAGAAGGYTF.

CDR3 in amino acids: CASNLGQWNSYEQYF. CDR3 nucleotide sequence: TGTGCCAGCAATCTGGGACAGTGGAATTCCTACGAGCAGTACTTC. The chain uses TRBV11-2 and TRBJ2-7; 7 positions agree with TRBD1. There are 15 residues in the CDR3. Germline loops: CDR1 SGHAT, CDR2 FQNNGV. Trimming removed 7 bases from V and 1 base from J; junction bases left unmatched: 10.

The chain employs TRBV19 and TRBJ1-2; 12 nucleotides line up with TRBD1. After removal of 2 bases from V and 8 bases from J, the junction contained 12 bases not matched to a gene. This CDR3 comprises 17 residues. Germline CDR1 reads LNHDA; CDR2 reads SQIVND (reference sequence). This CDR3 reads CASSIFAPGTGGGGYTF. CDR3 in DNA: TGTGCCAGTAGTATATTCGCTCCCGGGACAGGGGGCGGCGGCTACACCTTC.

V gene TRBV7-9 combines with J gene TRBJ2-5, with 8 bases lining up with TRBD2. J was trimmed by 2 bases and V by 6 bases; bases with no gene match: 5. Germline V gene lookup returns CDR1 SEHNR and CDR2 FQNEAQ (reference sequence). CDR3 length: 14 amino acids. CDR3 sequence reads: CASSIRGGQETQYF. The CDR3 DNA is TGTGCCAGCAGTATACGGGGGGGACAAGAGACCCAGTACTTC.

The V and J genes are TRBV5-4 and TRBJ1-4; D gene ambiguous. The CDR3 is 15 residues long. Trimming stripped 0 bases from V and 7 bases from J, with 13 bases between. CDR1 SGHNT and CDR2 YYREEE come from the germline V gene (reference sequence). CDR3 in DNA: TGTGCCAGCAGCTTGGAGGGTCCCCGGGGTGAAAAACTGTTTTTT. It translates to CASSLEGPRGEKLFF.

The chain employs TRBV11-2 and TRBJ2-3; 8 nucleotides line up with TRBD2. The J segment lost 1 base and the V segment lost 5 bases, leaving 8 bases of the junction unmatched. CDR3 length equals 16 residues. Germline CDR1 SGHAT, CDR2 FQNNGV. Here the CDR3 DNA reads TGTGCCAGCAGCCAGAGGGTGACTAGCGGCACAGATACGCAGTATTTT. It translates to CASSQRVTSGTDTQYF.

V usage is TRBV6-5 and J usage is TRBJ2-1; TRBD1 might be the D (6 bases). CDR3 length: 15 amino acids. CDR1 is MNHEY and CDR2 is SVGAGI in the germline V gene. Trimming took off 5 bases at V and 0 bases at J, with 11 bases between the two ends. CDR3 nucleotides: TGTGCCAGCAGTACGACAGGAAGCTCCTACAATGAGCAGTTCTTC. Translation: CASSTTGSSYNEQFF.

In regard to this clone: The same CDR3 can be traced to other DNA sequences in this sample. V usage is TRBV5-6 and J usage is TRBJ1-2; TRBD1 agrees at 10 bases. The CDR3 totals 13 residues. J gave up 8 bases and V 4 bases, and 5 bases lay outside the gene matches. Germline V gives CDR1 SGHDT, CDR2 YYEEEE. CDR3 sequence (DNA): TGTGCCAGCAGCCGGGACAGGGGTTACGGCTACACCTTC. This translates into CASSRDRGYGYTF.

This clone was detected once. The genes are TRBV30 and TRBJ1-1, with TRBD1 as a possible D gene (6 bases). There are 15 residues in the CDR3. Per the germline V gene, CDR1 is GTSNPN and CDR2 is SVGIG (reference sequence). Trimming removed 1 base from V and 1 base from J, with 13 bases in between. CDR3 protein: CAWSEGGVGNTEAFF. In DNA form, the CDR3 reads TGTGCCTGGAGTGAAGGGGGTGTGGGGAACACTGAAGCTTTCTTT. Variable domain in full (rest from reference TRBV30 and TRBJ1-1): SQTIHQWPATLVQPVGSPLSLECTVEGTSNPNLYWYRQAAGRGLQLLFYSVGIGQISSEVPQNLSASRPQDRQFILSSKKLLLSDSGFYLCAWSEGGVGNTEAFFGQGTRLTVV.

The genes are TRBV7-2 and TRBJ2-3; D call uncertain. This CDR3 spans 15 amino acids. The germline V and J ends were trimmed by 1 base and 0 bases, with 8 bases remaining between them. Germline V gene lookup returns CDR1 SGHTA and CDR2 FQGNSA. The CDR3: CASSLVVRSTDTQYF. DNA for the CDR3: TGTGCCAGCAGCTTAGTAGTCCGTAGCACAGATACGCAGTATTTT.

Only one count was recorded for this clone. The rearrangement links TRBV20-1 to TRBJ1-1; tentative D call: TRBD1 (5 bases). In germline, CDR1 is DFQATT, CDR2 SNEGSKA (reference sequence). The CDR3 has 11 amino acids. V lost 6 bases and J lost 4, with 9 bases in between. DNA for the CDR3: TGCAGTGCCCAGGGAAGCACTGAAGCTTTCTTT. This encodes CSAQGSTEAFF.

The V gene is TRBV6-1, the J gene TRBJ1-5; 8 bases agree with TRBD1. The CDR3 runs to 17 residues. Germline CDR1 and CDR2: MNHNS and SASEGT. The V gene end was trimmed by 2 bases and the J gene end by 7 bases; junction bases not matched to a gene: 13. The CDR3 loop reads CASSERTGRRGEQPQHF. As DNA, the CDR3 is TGTGCCAGCAGTGAACGGACAGGGCGGAGAGGTGAGCAGCCCCAGCATTTT.

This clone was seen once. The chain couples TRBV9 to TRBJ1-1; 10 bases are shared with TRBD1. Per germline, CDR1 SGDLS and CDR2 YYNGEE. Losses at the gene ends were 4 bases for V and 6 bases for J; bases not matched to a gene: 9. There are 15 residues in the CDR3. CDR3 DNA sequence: TGTGCCAGCAGCTCAAGGGACAGGGGAGTCTCTGAAGCTTTCTTT. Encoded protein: CASSSRDRGVSEAFF.

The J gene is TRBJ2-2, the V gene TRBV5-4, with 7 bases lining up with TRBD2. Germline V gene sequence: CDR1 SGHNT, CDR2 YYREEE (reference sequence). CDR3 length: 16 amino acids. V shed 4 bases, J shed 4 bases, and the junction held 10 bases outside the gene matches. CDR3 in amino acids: CASSPLAGEVTGELFF. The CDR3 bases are TGTGCCAGCAGCCCCCTGGCGGGAGAGGTCACCGGGGAGCTGTTTTTT.

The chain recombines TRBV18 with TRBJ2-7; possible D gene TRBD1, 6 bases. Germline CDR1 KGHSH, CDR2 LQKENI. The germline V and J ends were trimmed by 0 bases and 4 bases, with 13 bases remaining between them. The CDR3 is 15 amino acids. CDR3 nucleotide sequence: TGTGCCAGCTCACCACCGGAACGCAGGGGTTACGAGCAGTACTTC. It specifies CASSPPERRGYEQYF. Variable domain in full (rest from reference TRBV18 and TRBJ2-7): NAGVMQNPRHLVRRRGQEARLRCSPMKGHSHVYWYRQLPEEGLKFMVYLQKENIIDESGMPKERFSAEFPKEGPSILRIQQVVRGDSAAYFCASSPPERRGYEQYFGPGTRLTVT.

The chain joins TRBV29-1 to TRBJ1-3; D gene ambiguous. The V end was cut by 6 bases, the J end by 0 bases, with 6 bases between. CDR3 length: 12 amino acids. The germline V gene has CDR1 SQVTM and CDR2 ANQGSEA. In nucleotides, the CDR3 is TGCAGCGTGGGCAGCTCTGGAAACACCATATATTTT. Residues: CSVGSSGNTIYF. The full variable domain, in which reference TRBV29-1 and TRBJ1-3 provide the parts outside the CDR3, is SAVISQKPSRDICQRGTSLTIQCQVDSQVTMMFWYRQQPGQSLTLIATANQGSEATYESGFVIDKFPISRPNLTFSTLTVSNMSPEDSSIYLCSVGSSGNTIYFGEGSWLTVV.